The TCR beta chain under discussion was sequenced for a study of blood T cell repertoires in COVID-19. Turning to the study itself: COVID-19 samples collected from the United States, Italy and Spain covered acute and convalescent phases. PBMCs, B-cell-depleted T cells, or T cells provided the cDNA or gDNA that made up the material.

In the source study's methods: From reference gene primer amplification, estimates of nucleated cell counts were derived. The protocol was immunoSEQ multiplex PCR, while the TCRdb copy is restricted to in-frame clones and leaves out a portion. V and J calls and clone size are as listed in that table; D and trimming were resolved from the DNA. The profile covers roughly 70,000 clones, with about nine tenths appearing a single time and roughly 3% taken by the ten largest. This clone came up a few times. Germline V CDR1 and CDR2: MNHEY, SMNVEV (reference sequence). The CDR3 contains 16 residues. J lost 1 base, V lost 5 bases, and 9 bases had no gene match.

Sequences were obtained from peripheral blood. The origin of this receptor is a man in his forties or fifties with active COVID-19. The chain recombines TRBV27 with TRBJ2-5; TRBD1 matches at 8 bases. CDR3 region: CASSRWTGTTQETQYF. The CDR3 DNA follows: TGTGCCAGCAGTCGATGGACAGGGACAACCCAAGAGACCCAGTACTTC.